These T cell receptor beta chains were read from a single sample in a study of shared clonotypes between healthy human individuals. Sequencing used immunoSEQ multiplex PCR; TCRdb keeps in-frame clones, though not all of them. Among hundreds of thousands of clones, 73% were seen once, and the ten largest hold more than 1.5%. The specimen was memory CD4+ T cells sorted from blood. Receptors originate from a woman aged 25 to 45 in good health. Both conserved end residues are part of each CDR3. A D gene is named only where the DNA matches it firmly. Rows give clone size only sometimes, using once, few, many, or a class for an expanded clone.

v_call: TRBV5-4
d_call: -
clone_size: -
j_call: TRBJ2-3
cdr3_nt: TGTGCCAGCAGCTTGCCCGGATCGTCCAGCGGCTCAGATACGCAGTATTTT
cdr3_aa: CASSLPGSSSGSDTQYF

v_call: TRBV28
d_call: -
clone_size: -
j_call: TRBJ1-5
cdr3_nt: TGTGCCAGCAGTCTGGCGGGGACACTGGATTCCAGATATAGCAATCAGCCCCAGCATTTT
cdr3_aa: CASSLAGTLDSRYSNQPQHF

v_call: TRBV5-1
d_call: TRBD2
clone_size: -
j_call: TRBJ2-3
cdr3_nt: TGCGCCAGCAGCTTGGGAAGCGGGAGGGCCACAGATACGCAGTATTTT
cdr3_aa: CASSLGSGRATDTQYF

v_call: TRBV14
d_call: -
clone_size: -
j_call: TRBJ2-3
cdr3_nt: TGTGCCAGCAGCCAAGATGTAAACTTCCGACGGGATACGCAGTATTTT
cdr3_aa: CASSQDVNFRRDTQYF

v_call: TRBV6-6
d_call: TRBD2
clone_size: -
j_call: TRBJ2-3
cdr3_nt: TGTGCCAGCAGTCCCGGGACTAGCACAAATACGCAGTATTTT
cdr3_aa: CASSPGTSTNTQYF

v_call: TRBV9
d_call: -
clone_size: -
j_call: TRBJ2-6
cdr3_nt: TGTGCCAGCAGCACCCGAGGGGAGACTGGGGCCAACGTCCTGACTTTC
cdr3_aa: CASSTRGETGANVLTF

v_call: TRBV6-6
d_call: -
clone_size: -
j_call: TRBJ2-3
cdr3_nt: TGTGCCAGCACCGGAAGACGCACAGATACGCAGTATTTT
cdr3_aa: CASTGRRTDTQYF

v_call: TRBV25-1
d_call: TRBD1
clone_size: -
j_call: TRBJ2-1
cdr3_nt: TGTGCCAGCAGCAAGCCGGGACAGGGGCCTGAGCAGTTCTTC
cdr3_aa: CASSKPGQGPEQFF

v_call: TRBV7-9
d_call: -
clone_size: few
j_call: TRBJ2-7
cdr3_nt: TGTGCCAGCAGCTCAGGACTGAACAGGGATTACGAGCAGTACTTC
cdr3_aa: CASSSGLNRDYEQYF

v_call: TRBV7-9
d_call: TRBD1
clone_size: -
j_call: TRBJ2-7
cdr3_nt: TGTGCCAGCAGCTTAGCGACAGGGCACTCCGACGAGCAGTACTTC
cdr3_aa: CASSLATGHSDEQYF

v_call: TRBV28
d_call: -
clone_size: -
j_call: TRBJ1-5
cdr3_nt: TGTGCCAGCAGCTACGCAGGAATCAATCAGCCCCAGCATTTT
cdr3_aa: CASSYAGINQPQHF

v_call: TRBV18
d_call: -
clone_size: -
j_call: TRBJ2-7
cdr3_nt: TGTGCCAGCTCACCAATGACAGACGAGCAGTACTTC
cdr3_aa: CASSPMTDEQYF

v_call: TRBV5-1
d_call: -
clone_size: few
j_call: TRBJ2-1
cdr3_nt: TGCGCCAGCAGCTTCTCCTACAATGAGCAGTTCTTC
cdr3_aa: CASSFSYNEQFF

v_call: TRBV2
d_call: -
clone_size: -
j_call: TRBJ2-7
cdr3_nt: TGTGCCAGCAATGTACAGGCCTTCTCCCGGCAGTACTTC
cdr3_aa: CASNVQAFSRQYF

v_call: TRBV5-5
d_call: -
clone_size: -
j_call: TRBJ2-7
cdr3_nt: TGTGCCAGCAGCCAGAACTCATCTCCGTCCTACGAGCAGTACTTC
cdr3_aa: CASSQNSSPSYEQYF

v_call: TRBV9
d_call: -
clone_size: -
j_call: TRBJ1-4
cdr3_nt: TGTGCCAGCATCAGACAGAATAATGAAAAACTGTTTTTT
cdr3_aa: CASIRQNNEKLFF

v_call: TRBV25-1
d_call: -
clone_size: -
j_call: TRBJ1-2
cdr3_nt: TGTGCCAGCAGTGGAACCCAAAGGTCCTATGGCTACACCTTC
cdr3_aa: CASSGTQRSYGYTF

v_call: TRBV7-9
d_call: TRBD1
clone_size: -
j_call: TRBJ1-1
cdr3_nt: TGTGCCAGCAGACCCACAGGGGTGGACACTGAAGCTTTCTTT
cdr3_aa: CASRPTGVDTEAFF

v_call: TRBV5-1
d_call: TRBD1
clone_size: few
j_call: TRBJ2-1
cdr3_nt: TGCGCCAGCAGCTTTGACAGGGGGTCCTACAATGAGCAGTTCTTC
cdr3_aa: CASSFDRGSYNEQFF

v_call: TRBV9
d_call: TRBD2
clone_size: few
j_call: TRBJ2-3
cdr3_nt: TGTGCCAGCAGCGTAGACCGGACTAGCGGGAGTCCGCAGTATTTT
cdr3_aa: CASSVDRTSGSPQYF

v_call: TRBV21-1
d_call: -
clone_size: -
j_call: TRBJ2-7
cdr3_nt: TGTGCCAGCAGCAAAGGTGACCTCTATTACGAGCAGTACTTC
cdr3_aa: CASSKGDLYYEQYF

v_call: TRBV9
d_call: -
clone_size: -
j_call: TRBJ1-2
cdr3_nt: TGTGCCAGCAGCGTAGGGGAAGGGCACTATGGCTACACCTTC
cdr3_aa: CASSVGEGHYGYTF